This passage covers 8 T cell receptor beta chains from one sample sequenced in a study of early T cells in non-severe SARS-CoV-2 infection. A single record per CDR3 protein comes from TCRdb applying MiXCR to the 5' RACE reads. The table shows 40,000 or so distinct CDR3 sequences, with roughly 11% occurring only once. Sequencing was done on a sample of whole blood. These receptors were taken from an adult who was a healthcare worker with PCR-confirmed SARS-CoV-2 infection or an uninfected control (not recorded which).

This clonotype was detected many times. The chain employs TRBV5-1 and TRBJ2-1; 8 bases align to TRBD2. CDR1 is SGHRS and CDR2 is YFSETQ in the germline V gene. J gave up 7 bases and V 0 bases, and 3 bases lay outside the gene matches. The CDR3 length is 14 residues. The CDR3 reads CASSLDAGGNEQFF. CDR3 in DNA: TGCGCCAGCAGCTTGGATGCGGGAGGTAATGAGCAGTTCTTC.

This clonotype showed up just a few times. CDR3 nucleotides: TGTGCCAGCAGCTTATCCGGGGCGACGGGCGGGGAGCTGTTTTTT. It yields the protein CASSLSGATGGELFF. The chain couples TRBV7-3 to TRBJ2-2, with D perhaps given as TRBD1 or TRBD2 (5 bases each). The germline CDR1 and CDR2 sequences are SGHTA and FQGTGA. The CDR3 loop spans 15 amino acids. V lost 2 bases and J lost 7, with 14 bases in between.

By proportion, this clonotype is medium-sized. The chain couples TRBV28 to TRBJ2-1; possibly TRBD1 for D (6 bases). Trimming pared 5 bases from V and 4 bases from J, leaving 9 bases between. The CDR3 is made up of 13 amino acids. Germline V gene lookup returns CDR1 MDHEN and CDR2 SYDVKM. The CDR3 nucleotides are TGTGCCAGCAGTCGAACAGGGTACAATGAGCAGTTCTTC. It is translated as CASSRTGYNEQFF.

This clonotype came up many times. The chain carries TRBV5-4 and TRBJ1-1; 9 nucleotides line up with TRBD1. The length of the CDR3 is 14 residues. The ends lost 3 bases at V and 3 bases at J; junction bases unmatched: 3. The germline CDR1 and CDR2 sequences are SGHNT and YYREEE (reference sequence). The CDR3 protein is CASSSTGGHTEAFF. The CDR3 nucleotides read TGTGCCAGCAGCTCGACAGGGGGTCACACTGAAGCTTTCTTT.

The sample holds many counts of this clonotype. The chain uses TRBV5-6 and TRBJ2-2; 13 nucleotides match TRBD2. The CDR3 is 18 amino acids. Germline V gives CDR1 SGHDT, CDR2 YYEEEE. Trimming removed 1 base from V and 2 bases from J; junction bases left unmatched: 5. CDR3 bases: TGTGCCAGCAGCTTGTTGGGACTAGCGGGATCTAACACCGGGGAGCTGTTTTTT. Encoded protein: CASSLLGLAGSNTGELFF.

The chain is built from TRBV27 and TRBJ2-1; D not certain. V lost 4 bases and J 7 bases, leaving 8 bases between the germline ends. The CDR3 runs 12 residues. Germline assignment: CDR1 MNHEY and CDR2 SMNVEV (reference sequence). The CDR3 nucleotides read TGTGCCAGCAGTTCCCTTATTAATGAGCAGTTCTTC. Protein: CASSSLINEQFF.

This clonotype has ten or more counts. V usage is TRBV19 and J usage is TRBJ1-1; D is undetermined. The ends were cut back, 6 bases at V and 3 bases at J, with 14 bases in the middle. CDR3 length: 14 amino acids. From germline, CDR1 is LNHDA and CDR2 SQIVND (reference sequence). This CDR3 reads CASRRLYRDTEAFF. The CDR3 nucleotides read TGTGCCAGTAGGAGACTCTATCGAGACACTGAAGCTTTCTTT. The full variable domain, its missing parts supplied by reference TRBV19 and TRBJ1-1, is DGGITQSPKYLFRKEGQNVTLSCEQNLNHDAMYWYRQDPGQGLRLIYYSQIVNDFQKGDIAEGYSVSREKKESFPLTVTSAQKNPTAFYLCASRRLYRDTEAFFGQGTRLTVV.

This clonotype showed up many times. This chain links TRBV20-1 with TRBJ1-5; no clear D gene. The CDR3 contains 13 residues. From germline, CDR1 is DFQATT and CDR2 SNEGSKA (reference sequence). The CDR3 region is CKGMGSGNQPQHF. The CDR3 bases are TGCAAAGGGATGGGGTCTGGCAATCAGCCCCAGCATTTT.